This T cell receptor (beta chain) was observed in a study of blood T cell repertoires in COVID-19. Trimming left V 4 bases short and J 12 bases short, with 20 bases between. Germline-derived CDR1 and CDR2 are PRHDT and FYEKMQ (reference sequence). The CDR3 sequence is 14 residues long. Some clones are missing from TCRdb's copy, which holds only in-frame ones; the method was immunoSEQ multiplex PCR. This sample has roughly 240,000 clones, with around 90% found just once. The sequence derives from a woman between 25 and 40 years old with acute COVID-19. V usage is TRBV13 and J usage is TRBJ2-3, with D possibly being TRBD2 (7 bases). Material: PBMCs or T cells enriched from blood (not recorded which). Here the CDR3 DNA reads TGTGCCAGCAGCTCCCAAGGTGTCGGGGGGCCACAGTATTTT. Amino acid sequence: CASSSQGVGGPQYF.